This TCR beta chain was documented in a study of neurological immune-mediated disorders. Whole-study results and caveats: Association of the multiple sclerosis repertoire cluster with clinical or MRI features was not observed for any feature.

Via MiXCR, TCRdb re-called the 5' RACE reads, giving one row per CDR3 protein. Of more than 75,000 distinct CDR3 sequences in the sample, roughly 3.5% are singletons; the top ten hold approximately 3%. This clonotype was counted many times. Its matching antigen is unknown. Stored at -80 C, 2 million PBMCs were the source of the unsorted libraries. Germline assignment: CDR1 MNHEY and CDR2 SVGEGT. This CDR3 region has 12 residues. V dropped 6 bases and J dropped 6 bases, with 11 bases sitting between them. The V and J genes are TRBV6-2 or TRBV6-3 and TRBJ1-2; D remains ambiguous. This sequence originates from a woman aged 50 to 65 with multiple sclerosis. The sequencing sample was made of PBMCs. CDR3 in amino acids: CASSQDLDGYTF. The CDR3 DNA sequence: TGTGCCAGCAGCCAGGATTTGGATGGCTACACCTTC.